The 7 T cell receptor beta chains below come from one sample, sequenced in a study of blood T cell repertoires in COVID-19. The data were produced by immunoSEQ multiplex PCR, yet TCRdb's version contains in-frame clones alone and is incomplete. This table holds around 150,000 clones, 85% found once. Sequencing was performed on peripheral blood. Receptor source: a human donor with acute or convalescent COVID-19. The donor label of this sample is uncertain.

V gene TRBV30 combines with J gene TRBJ2-1; 10 bases fit TRBD1. The CDR3 is 14 amino acids. Germline-derived CDR1 and CDR2 are GTSNPN and SVGIG (reference sequence). V shed 0 bases, J shed 6 bases, and the junction held 2 bases outside the gene matches. The CDR3, as DNA: TGTGCCTGGAGTGTCGGGACAGGGGTCAATGAGCAGTTCTTC. Its protein product is CAWSVGTGVNEQFF.

V is TRBV5-1 and J is TRBJ2-7; 8 bases map to TRBD1. CDR3 size: 15 residues. After removal of 0 bases from V and 2 bases from J, the junction contained 4 bases not matched to a gene. CDR1 and CDR2 (germline): SGHRS, YFSETQ. CDR3 residues: CASSLAQGATYEQYF. DNA for the CDR3: TGCGCCAGCAGCTTGGCCCAGGGGGCAACCTACGAGCAGTACTTC.

Only a few counts were recorded for this clone. This chain connects TRBV3-1 (or the pseudogene TRBV3-2) to TRBJ2-3; no clear D gene. Germline V gene sequence: CDR1 LGHDT, CDR2 YNNKEL (reference sequence). The CDR3 sequence is 15 residues long. Trimming pared 0 bases from V and 2 bases from J, leaving 9 bases between. CDR3 residues: CASSQDPRFTDTQYF. CDR3 DNA sequence: TGTGCCAGCAGCCAAGATCCCCGGTTCACAGATACGCAGTATTTT.

In this sample, this clone turned up a few times. The chain combines TRBV4-2 with TRBJ2-5, with 9 bases fitting TRBD2. The V segment lost 0 bases and the J segment 5 bases; nucleotides outside the gene matches: 10. This CDR3 comprises 17 residues. Germline V gene data show CDR1 as LGHNA and CDR2 as YNFKEQ. CDR3 in amino acids: CASSQDGSGGLEETQYF. DNA for the CDR3: TGTGCCAGCAGCCAAGATGGTAGCGGGGGCCTGGAGGAGACCCAGTACTTC.

J is TRBJ1-5 and V is TRBV19; 7 bases fit TRBD1. The germline CDR1 and CDR2 sequences are LNHDA and SQIVND (reference sequence). Losses at the gene ends were 5 bases for V and 3 bases for J; bases not matched to a gene: 10. The CDR3 covers 16 residues. The CDR3: CASSLYGGGDNQPQHF. The CDR3 coding sequence is TGTGCCAGTAGTCTCTATGGAGGGGGCGACAATCAGCCCCAGCATTTT.

The gene calls are TRBV30 and TRBJ1-3; D is unresolved. The CDR3 extends over 14 amino acids. CDR1 and CDR2 from the germline V gene are GTSNPN and SVGIG (reference sequence). V lost 5 bases to trimming and J lost 8 bases, with 19 bases between them. This chain's CDR3 is CAWGPDLYGDTIYF. In DNA, the CDR3 is TGTGCCTGGGGACCGGACCTCTACGGGGACACCATATATTTT.

The chain combines TRBV29-1 with TRBJ1-2, with a tentative D call TRBD1 (6 bases). CDR1 and CDR2 (germline): SQVTM, ANQGSEA. This CDR3 has 12 residues. V lost 7 bases and J 8 bases, leaving 17 bases between the germline ends. The CDR3 is CSATGLGEGYTF. The CDR3 DNA reads as TGCAGCGCTACAGGGTTAGGTGAGGGCTACACCTTC. Complete variable domain (other parts from reference TRBV29-1 and TRBJ1-2): SAVISQKPSRDICQRGTSLTIQCQVDSQVTMMFWYRQQPGQSLTLIATANQGSEATYESGFVIDKFPISRPNLTFSTLTVSNMSPEDSSIYLCSATGLGEGYTFGSGTRLTVV.